Below, 4 T cell receptor beta chains from the same sample are listed, as sequenced in a study of blood T cells in healthy people across ages. Combining a sample-barcoded 5' primer with a J-beta primer mix, a second PCR ran for 7 to 11 cycles. One entry per CDR3 protein, called by TCRdb with MiXCR from the 5' RACE reads. Altogether about 1.6 million distinct CDR3 sequences are present, roughly a third being singletons, with the ten largest covering over 9%. Sequenced: blood. The receptors shown here come from a woman aged 30 to 39 in good health.

The rearrangement links TRBV7-3 to TRBJ2-3; no definite D call. The CDR3 is made up of 15 amino acids. From germline, CDR1 is SGHTA and CDR2 FQGTGA. V shed 4 bases and J shed 0 bases, with 11 bases lying between them. The CDR3 reads CASSWSPRSTDTQYF. The CDR3 DNA is TGTGCCAGCAGCTGGTCACCCCGAAGCACAGATACGCAGTATTTT. The full variable domain, in which reference TRBV7-3 and TRBJ2-3 provide the parts outside the CDR3, is GAGVSQTPSNKVTEKGKYVELRCDPISGHTALYWYRQSLGQGPEFLIYFQGTGAADDSGLPNDRFFAVRPEGSVSTLKIQRTERGDSAVYLCASSWSPRSTDTQYFGPGTRLTVL.

This clonotype has a count of ten or more. J is TRBJ2-7 and V is TRBV29-1, with unresolved D. This CDR3 region has 12 residues. Germline V lookup: CDR1 SQVTM, CDR2 ANQGSEA. V was pared by 4 bases and J by 1 base, with 8 bases between. The CDR3 coding sequence is TGCAGCGTTGGGGCCCCGTCCTACGAGCAGTACTTC. Translation gives CSVGAPSYEQYF.

Note on this clonotype: The junction departs from germline at one end; a sequencing error may be responsible. V gene TRBV20-1 combines with J gene TRBJ1-4, with 10 bases aligning to TRBD1. The CDR3 consists of 12 residues. Germline assignment: CDR1 DFQATT and CDR2 SNEGSKA (reference sequence). CDR3 protein: CSGTGGGEKRFF. In DNA, the CDR3 is TGCAGTGGGACAGGGGGTGGGGAAAAACGGTTTTTT.

The gene calls are TRBV5-6 and TRBJ2-1; D might be TRBD1 or TRBD2, each matching 6 bases. The CDR3 spans 14 residues. Germline V lookup: CDR1 SGHDT, CDR2 YYEEEE. V lost 3 bases and J 4 bases, leaving 11 bases between the germline ends. Here the CDR3 reads CASSSQGLYNEQFF. CDR3 nucleotide sequence: TGTGCCAGCAGCTCACAGGGACTTTACAATGAGCAGTTCTTC. The whole variable domain, filled in from reference TRBV5-6 and TRBJ2-1, reads DAGVTQSPTHLIKTRGQQVTLRCSPKSGHDTVSWYQQALGQGPQFIFQYYEEEERQRGNFPDRFSGHQFPNYSSELNVNALLLGDSALYLCASSSQGLYNEQFFGPGTRLTVL.